Following are 27 T cell receptor beta chains from one sample sequenced in a study of T cell responses to AZD1222 COVID-19 vaccine. Method: immunoSEQ multiplex PCR; TCRdb's copy keeps in-frame clones and lacks some. This sample has 200,000 to 250,000 clones, with around 94% found just once. Material: peripheral blood, obtained 28 days after the second dose of the MenACWY control vaccine. The receptors derive from an adult who received the MenACWY meningococcal vaccine as a control.

This chain links TRBV19 with TRBJ2-2; D uncertain. The ends were cut back, 3 bases at V and 7 bases at J, with 9 bases in the middle. The CDR3 runs 13 residues. Germline V gene lookup returns CDR1 LNHDA and CDR2 SQIVND (reference sequence). Here the CDR3 DNA reads TGTGCCAGTAGTATTCAGGCATACGGGGAGCTGTTTTTT. This translates into CASSIQAYGELFF.

The chain uses TRBV19 and TRBJ1-1, with no clear D. Trimming pared 7 bases from V and 8 bases from J, leaving 26 bases between. CDR1 and CDR2 from the germline V gene are LNHDA and SQIVND (reference sequence). The CDR3 covers 16 residues. The CDR3 loop reads CASTPSGQRSSSEAFF. In DNA, the CDR3 is TGTGCCAGTACCCCATCAGGCCAGCGTTCCAGTAGCGAAGCTTTCTTT.

The CDR3 is CASSQGQVYEQYF. The CDR3 nucleotides read TGTGCCAGCAGCCAAGGACAGGTCTACGAGCAGTACTTC. This chain links TRBV11-2 with TRBJ2-7; 7 bases fit TRBD1. The germline V gene encodes CDR1 SGHAT and CDR2 FQNNGV. The CDR3 runs 13 residues. Germline trimming cut 5 bases from V and 3 bases from J; bases unmatched to any gene: 4.

The chain employs TRBV3-1 (or the pseudogene TRBV3-2) and TRBJ2-2; D gene ambiguous. This CDR3 spans 14 amino acids. Germline lookup yields CDR1 LGHDT and CDR2 YNNKEL (reference sequence). The V end lost 1 base, the J end lost 2 bases, and 5 bases lay between the germline ends. This CDR3 reads CASSQGHNTGELFF. The CDR3, as DNA: TGTGCCAGCAGCCAAGGCCATAACACCGGGGAGCTGTTTTTT.

This chain joins TRBV6-2 or TRBV6-3 and TRBJ2-1; D is perhaps TRBD2 (5 bases). V was cut by 6 bases and J by 0 bases, with 9 bases left in between. CDR3 length: 14 residues. Germline V gives CDR1 MNHEY, CDR2 SVGEGT. CDR3 residues: CASSPGSSYNEQFF. In DNA, the CDR3 is TGTGCCAGCAGCCCGGGGAGCTCCTACAATGAGCAGTTCTTC.

The chain carries TRBV28 and TRBJ1-2; D is undetermined. Germline CDR1 MDHEN, CDR2 SYDVKM. The CDR3 sequence is 12 residues long. With 6 bases removed from V and 2 bases from J, the gap between germline ends came to 7 bases. In DNA, the CDR3 is TGTGCCAGCAGCCCCACAAACTATGGCTACACCTTC. Protein: CASSPTNYGYTF.

This chain uses TRBV29-1 with TRBJ2-7; the D gene could be TRBD1 or TRBD2 (6 bases each). Deletions cut 7 bases from V and 2 bases from J, with 15 bases between. Germline lookup yields CDR1 SQVTM and CDR2 ANQGSEA. The CDR3 contains 13 residues. The CDR3 loop is CSAGAGGTYEQYF. The DNA for the CDR3 is TGCAGCGCGGGGGCGGGCGGAACCTACGAGCAGTACTTC.

CDR3 residues: CASSLVRSVSHEQYF. CDR3 nucleotide sequence: TGTGCCAGCAGCTTAGTGCGAAGCGTCAGCCACGAGCAGTACTTC. The chain links TRBV7-6 to TRBJ2-7, with D hard to call. Trimming stripped 1 base from V and 5 bases from J, with 15 bases between. The CDR3 sequence is 15 residues long. CDR1 is SGHVS, CDR2 FNYEAQ, per germline.

The chain is built from TRBV28 and TRBJ2-7; a possible D gene is TRBD1 (5 bases). The CDR3 is made up of 14 amino acids. The germline CDR1 and CDR2 sequences are MDHEN and SYDVKM. V lost 2 bases to trimming and J lost 2 bases, with 10 bases between them. CDR3 region: CASSLGALAYEQYF. Here the CDR3 DNA reads TGTGCCAGCAGTTTAGGGGCCCTGGCCTACGAGCAGTACTTC.

The CDR3 here is CASSSFIGNSPLHF. CDR3 bases: TGTGCCAGCAGTTCGTTTATCGGGAATTCACCCCTCCACTTT. The V and J genes are TRBV28 and TRBJ1-6; no reliable D call. The CDR3 runs to 14 residues. V was clipped by 4 bases and J by 7 bases, with 11 bases between them. The V gene's germline CDR1 is MDHEN and CDR2 SYDVKM.

The chain employs TRBV9 and TRBJ1-6; no clear D gene. The CDR3 spans 13 residues. The V and J ends lost 3 bases and 10 bases respectively, with 11 bases between them. Germline values: CDR1 SGDLS, CDR2 YYNGEE. The CDR3 DNA follows: TGTGCCAGCAGCGAGGAGGGATCGTCACCCCTCCACTTT. Translating gives CASSEEGSSPLHF.

The chain has TRBV27 and TRBJ1-5, with D possibly being TRBD1 (6 bases). CDR1 and CDR2 (germline): MNHEY, SMNVEV (reference sequence). CDR3 length: 15 residues. Trimming removed 0 bases at V and 7 bases at J, with 13 bases between. The CDR3 region has the DNA TGTGCCAGCAGTTTATCGATGGGGGCAGGGCAGCCCCAGCATTTT. Translated, it gives CASSLSMGAGQPQHF.

V and J are TRBV6-1 and TRBJ1-3, with 8 bases that match TRBD1. Unmatched junction bases numbered 7, after V lost 4 bases and J lost 2 bases. The CDR3 spans 16 residues. Per the germline V gene, CDR1 is MNHNS and CDR2 is SASEGT. CDR3 sequence: CASSGDRGRTGNTIYF. As DNA, the CDR3 is TGTGCCAGCAGTGGAGACAGGGGAAGAACTGGAAACACCATATATTTT.

The chain recombines TRBV7-6 with TRBJ2-1; 10 bases fit TRBD1. From germline, CDR1 is SGHVS and CDR2 FNYEAQ. The CDR3 is 19 residues long. V was pared by 2 bases and J by 0 bases, with 10 bases of the junction left unmatched. The CDR3 nucleotides are TGTGCCAGCAGCTTATGGGGACAGGGGCGTGGGGCCTCCTACAATGAGCAGTTCTTC. Its protein product is CASSLWGQGRGASYNEQFF.

The V and J genes are TRBV28 and TRBJ1-5; D is possibly TRBD1 (5 bases). The germline V gene has CDR1 MDHEN and CDR2 SYDVKM. Trimming removed 6 bases from V and 2 bases from J, with 8 bases in between. The CDR3 sequence is 13 residues long. The CDR3 DNA reads as TGTGCCAGCAGCCAGGGTGGCAATCAGCCCCAGCATTTT. Translating gives CASSQGGNQPQHF.

This chain links TRBV4-3 with TRBJ2-2, with D maybe TRBD1 (5 bases). The CDR3 has 15 amino acids. The V gene's germline CDR1 is LGHNA and CDR2 YSLEER. Trimming took 0 bases from V and 4 from J, leaving 9 bases between them. The chain's CDR3 is CASSQDRQSTGELFF. CDR3 nucleotides: TGCGCCAGCAGCCAAGACCGACAGTCCACCGGGGAGCTGTTTTTT.

CDR3 nucleotides: TGTGCCTGGAGTGTAGGCACTACTAGGACAGATACGCAGTATTTT. This sequence encodes CAWSVGTTRTDTQYF. The chain employs TRBV30 and TRBJ2-3; tentatively, D is TRBD2 (5 bases). Germline V lookup: CDR1 GTSNPN, CDR2 SVGIG (reference sequence). The CDR3 loop spans 15 amino acids. The V gene lost 0 bases and the J gene lost 3 bases, with 13 bases spanning the gap.

This chain connects TRBV19 to TRBJ1-2, with D perhaps matching TRBD1 (6 bases). Germline CDR1 and CDR2: LNHDA and SQIVND (reference sequence). V lost 6 bases, J lost 3 bases, and 8 bases lay in between. CDR3 size: 12 residues. CDR3 sequence: CASRQGDYGYTF. The CDR3 nucleotides are TGTGCCAGTAGACAGGGAGACTATGGCTACACCTTC.

In its sample, this clone was seen a few times. The CDR3 DNA sequence: TGTGCCAGTAGCGCCGCGGGGAACGGGGGCTATGGCTACACCTTC. Translation gives CASSAAGNGGYGYTF. The gene calls are TRBV19 and TRBJ1-2; D might be TRBD1 (5 bases). The CDR3 is 15 residues long. Germline loops: CDR1 LNHDA, CDR2 SQIVND (reference sequence). V was pared by 6 bases and J by 4 bases, with 18 bases between.

The J gene is TRBJ2-7, the V gene TRBV5-4; 7 bases are a match to TRBD1. Germline values: CDR1 SGHNT, CDR2 YYREEE (reference sequence). The length of the CDR3 is 15 residues. V was pared by 0 bases and J by 4 bases, with 7 bases of the junction left unmatched. CDR3 in amino acids: CASSLGLGGGYEQYF. The DNA for the CDR3 is TGTGCCAGCAGCTTGGGTTTAGGGGGCGGGTACGAGCAGTACTTC.

The V and J genes are TRBV4-1 and TRBJ2-1; the match to TRBD2 covers 8 bases. With V trimmed by 0 bases and J by 12 bases, 7 bases remained unmatched. Germline lookup yields CDR1 MGHRA and CDR2 YSYEKL. The CDR3 totals 14 residues. CDR3 sequence: CASSQDLGLASQFF. The CDR3 nucleotides are TGCGCCAGCAGCCAAGACCTAGGACTAGCTTCGCAGTTCTTC.

The chain uses TRBV4-1 and TRBJ2-3; 7 bases are a match to TRBD2. The length of the CDR3 is 14 residues. The J segment lost 4 bases and the V segment lost 0 bases, leaving 1 base of the junction unmatched. Germline CDR1 and CDR2: MGHRA and YSYEKL. This CDR3 is CASSQDAGADTQYF. CDR3 sequence (DNA): TGCGCCAGCAGCCAAGATGCGGGGGCAGATACGCAGTATTTT.

The chain couples TRBV5-4 to TRBJ2-1; D perhaps matches TRBD1 (5 bases). Trimming cost V 0 bases and J 6 bases, with 13 bases left between them. Germline-derived CDR1 and CDR2 are SGHNT and YYREEE (reference sequence). CDR3 length: 15 residues. The CDR3 sequence is CASSLDSRVGNEQFF. DNA of the CDR3: TGTGCCAGCAGCTTGGACTCCAGGGTGGGCAATGAGCAGTTCTTC.

This chain connects TRBV28 to TRBJ2-7; weak D call: TRBD1 (5 bases). The V gene's germline CDR1 is MDHEN and CDR2 SYDVKM. Trimming cost V 7 bases and J 5 bases, with 12 bases left between them. The CDR3 has 12 residues. The CDR3 bases are TGTGCCAGCACCACTATAGGGGACGAGCAGTACTTC. Translating gives CASTTIGDEQYF.

The genes are TRBV27 and TRBJ2-1; 8 bases fit TRBD1. Germline lookup yields CDR1 MNHEY and CDR2 SMNVEV (reference sequence). J gave up 4 bases and V 5 bases, and 7 bases lay outside the gene matches. The CDR3 consists of 15 residues. The CDR3 protein is CASSRRDRPYNEQFF. The CDR3 DNA sequence: TGTGCCAGCAGTCGCCGGGACAGGCCATACAATGAGCAGTTCTTC.

The chain employs TRBV6-5 and TRBJ2-7; 9 bases are shared with TRBD2. V was pared by 11 bases and J by 4 bases, with 3 bases of the junction left unmatched. The germline CDR1 and CDR2 sequences are MNHEY and SVGAGI. This CDR3 is built from 11 residues. Written as DNA, the CDR3 is TGTGCCGGGGGACTAGCTTACGAGCAGTACTTC. Its protein product is CAGGLAYEQYF.

The chain uses TRBV18 and TRBJ1-3; tentatively, D is TRBD1 (5 bases). Germline lookup yields CDR1 KGHSH and CDR2 LQKENI. The V end lost 0 bases, the J end lost 0 bases, and 9 bases lay between the germline ends. This CDR3 has 16 amino acids. The CDR3 DNA follows: TGTGCCAGCTCACCACCACAGGAACTCTCTGGAAACACCATATATTTT. This translates into CASSPPQELSGNTIYF.